A selection of T cell receptor beta chains follows, all from one sample in a study of T-cell memory formation after mild COVID-19. MiXCR, run by TCRdb on the 5' RACE reads, gives a single entry per CDR3 protein. This table holds about 420,000 distinct CDR3 sequences, 20% to 25% found once. What was sequenced was PBMCs or a T cell subset sorted from them (not recorded which). Every receptor here comes from an adult woman who had mild COVID-19 (a few samples of this study predate the infection). Cell type and time point are not known. Each CDR3 is given with its conserved first and last residue. The order of the fields is J gene, D gene, V gene, clone size, CDR3 protein. A D gene is named only where the DNA matches it firmly. Some rows have no size entry. The others give once, few or many, or a class for an expanded clone.

TRBJ1-1,.,TRBV7-2,many,CASSSLGQLKAFF
TRBJ1-1,.,TRBV4-2,few,CASSQDPNGGTEAFF
TRBJ2-1,TRBD2,TRBV19,.,CASRGESGLPTNEQFF
TRBJ1-1,.,TRBV6-5,few,CASSYSKGGNTEAFF
TRBJ2-7,.,TRBV5-1,.,CASSKQGGLSYEQYF
TRBJ2-3,TRBD2,TRBV20-1,few,CSAREVSGGAPDTQYF
TRBJ2-1,.,TRBV7-2,few,CASSLALRRYNEQFF
TRBJ1-1,.,TRBV7-9,few,CASSLGTTEAFF
TRBJ2-7,.,TRBV12-3/TRBV12-4,few,CASKRAPGNSYEQYF
TRBJ2-7,.,TRBV5-1,.,CASSALESYEQYF
TRBJ2-5,TRBD1,TRBV5-1,few,CASSPGTVPKQTQYF
TRBJ1-2,TRBD1,TRBV20-1,.,CSAFYLHPGQGADGYTF
TRBJ2-5,TRBD1,TRBV24-1,.,CATSDQTGIKETQYF
TRBJ1-4,.,TRBV12-3/TRBV12-4,.,CASSSGGTRSQLFF
TRBJ1-6,TRBD1,TRBV25-1,.,CASSPGQGANSPLHF
TRBJ2-7,TRBD1,TRBV5-1,.,CASTDRGSYEQYF
TRBJ1-1,.,TRBV7-8,.,CASRRLGSMNTEAFF
TRBJ1-1,.,TRBV12-3/TRBV12-4,.,CASSSRGGSSSTEAFF
TRBJ2-7,.,TRBV14,few,CASSPRSPPEQYF
TRBJ2-5,TRBD2,TRBV7-9,few,CASSFSGSSETQYF
TRBJ2-3,.,TRBV5-1,few,CASSLMGGSTDTQYF
TRBJ2-3,.,TRBV30,.,CAWSTLGRETDTQYF
TRBJ1-1,.,TRBV7-6,few,CASSLVRGLLDTEAFF
TRBJ2-3,.,TRBV4-1,.,CASSRGGLTDTQYF
TRBJ2-7,TRBD2,TRBV7-9,few,CASSLAGTSGNYEQYF
TRBJ2-3,.,TRBV7-9,.,CASSSDFDTQYF
TRBJ2-7,TRBD2,TRBV27,few,CASLPGTSGTGEQYF
TRBJ1-1,.,TRBV5-4,few,CASSRTIGTEAFF
TRBJ2-7,.,TRBV6-6,few,CAAGGQSEQYF
TRBJ2-1,TRBD2,TRBV9,.,CASSFRLAGEYNEQFF
TRBJ2-7,.,TRBV7-9,many,CASSFEREYEQYF
TRBJ2-7,.,TRBV5-1,.,CASSLGVSEQYF
TRBJ1-4,.,TRBV4-1,.,CASSQDLGHPSVKLFF
TRBJ2-7,.,TRBV7-8,.,CASSLRGKVSSYEQYF
TRBJ1-2,TRBD1,TRBV7-3,.,CASSPGTGTYGYTF
TRBJ2-3,.,TRBV6-2/TRBV6-3,.,CASTYTPAGRGELDTQYF
TRBJ1-5,.,TRBV7-2,many,CASSSSLSLYSNQPQHF
TRBJ2-7,.,TRBV29-1,.,CSVVGDIPEQYF
TRBJ2-4,TRBD1,TRBV25-1,few,CASSETQGAAKNIQYF
TRBJ2-5,TRBD2,TRBV7-9,.,CASSTGTSGGSETQYF
TRBJ2-7,.,TRBV6-6,.,CASSYAQVHSYEQYF
TRBJ2-7,TRBD2,TRBV5-6,.,CASSLSSGRTEQYF
TRBJ2-1,.,TRBV6-5,many,CASSPSMLVSYNEQFF
TRBJ2-7,.,TRBV15,few,CATSSFRGFEEQYF
TRBJ2-4,.,TRBV6-5,few,CASSRVRGVSSKNIQYF
TRBJ1-1,.,TRBV6-5,.,CASSYSSWRENTEAFF
TRBJ2-7,.,TRBV24-1,few,CATSDSRRGKYEQYF
TRBJ2-1,TRBD2,TRBV4-1,.,CASSAGTGGHNEQFF
TRBJ2-3,.,TRBV7-8,few,CASSFRRSGTDTQYF
TRBJ2-3,.,TRBV15,few,CATSRVEGYRGDTQYF
TRBJ2-7,.,TRBV29-1,many,CSVEDLYLHEQYF
TRBJ2-5,TRBD2,TRBV9,.,CASSVGGGSETQYF
TRBJ1-5,TRBD1,TRBV7-8,few,CASSSTGGPGPQHF
TRBJ2-2,.,TRBV7-9,many,CASSRTSTGELFF
TRBJ2-7,.,TRBV2,few,CASSPTRDTSYEQYF
TRBJ2-5,.,TRBV12-3/TRBV12-4,few,CASSRFGTRGRETQYF
TRBJ2-3,.,TRBV11-2,few,CASSLDSRTSTDTQYF
TRBJ2-1,.,TRBV7-9,.,CASSPLGRSSYNEQFF
TRBJ2-4,.,TRBV18,few,CASSPGMENIQYF